This TCR beta chain is from a study of human T cells and chemical hapten exposure. Study information: 0.01% DPC was applied to the upper back in patch tests, which were read at 6 days. Study findings and constraints: Alopecia in the donors means their immune response may deviate from healthy people's.

Trimming pared 4 bases from V and 1 base from J, leaving 10 bases between. The length of the CDR3 is 15 residues. The time point was: pre-sensitization, week 0. Treatment in this sample: therapeutic diphenylcyclopropenone sensitization with weekly scalp DPC. Researchers extracted total RNA from unfractionated whole blood. Each CDR3 protein is one row after TCRdb ran MiXCR on the RACE reads. The sample includes 60,000 to 75,000 distinct CDR3 sequences, approximately 6.7% of them seen just once. This clonotype has ten or more counts. Antigen unknown. The chain employs TRBV12-3 or TRBV12-4 and TRBJ2-2, with D uncertain. The sequencing used whole blood, collected in connection with sensitization to the hapten diphenylcyclopropenone (DPC). The source of this sequence is a woman under 40 with alopecia areata. Some clones in this sample may be carry-over from other donors' samples. In nucleotides, the CDR3 is TGTGCCAGCAGTTATGCGGCTCGGAACACCGGGGAGCTGTTTTTT. Its protein product is CASSYAARNTGELFF.